The table lists the clone carrying this T cell receptor (beta chain) with many counts. Its antigen is undetermined. In building TCR beta libraries, iRepertoire HTBI primers were used together with Arm-PCR of CDR3 regions. TCRdb ran MiXCR on the multiplex PCR reads and lists one entry per CDR3 protein. The table has roughly 360,000 distinct CDR3 sequences, 20% to 25% seen once; the top ten hold approximately 30%. This specimen belongs to a study of regulatory T cells in long-lasting Graves disease. Study outcomes and limitations: Only peripheral blood was studied, not thyroid tissue.

Stated time point: persistent/refractory GD, antithyroid drugs over 5 years with positive TRAb. Scientists built the TCR library using RNA that was extracted from PBMCs. The CDR3 consists of 14 residues. Germline CDR1 SNHLY, CDR2 FYNNEI. V shed 4 bases and J shed 0 bases, with 9 bases lying between them. This material consisted of peripheral blood mononuclear cells (PBMCs), taken when the disease was refractory, from a patient treated with antithyroid drugs. The genes are TRBV2 and TRBJ2-5, with D uncertain. This sequence was found in a woman aged 40 to 50 with Graves disease. The CDR3 protein is CASSVQANQETQYF. The CDR3 bases are TGTGCCAGCAGTGTTCAGGCTAACCAAGAGACCCAGTACTTC. The entire variable domain, with the rest obtained from reference TRBV2 and TRBJ2-5, is as follows: EPEVTQTPSHQVTQMGQEVILRCVPISNHLYFYWYRQILGQKVEFLVSFYNNEISEKSEIFDDQFSVERPDGSNFTLKIRSTKLEDSAMYFCASSVQANQETQYFGPGTRLLVL.